What follows is one T cell receptor (beta chain) and its context. This sample was included in a study of cytomegalovirus exposure and HLA in healthy donors. Vbeta (60) and Jbeta (13) primers were used in the PCR. The table came from immunoSEQ multiplex PCR; TCRdb's copy has only in-frame clones and leaves some out. This table holds roughly 110,000 clones, roughly 73% found once. The CDR3 covers 18 residues. Trimming shortened V by 3 bases and J by 4 bases, and 19 bases separated the two germline ends. From germline, CDR1 is LNHNV and CDR2 YYDKDF (reference sequence). The rearrangement uses TRBV15 and TRBJ1-6, with D possibly matching TRBD1 (6 bases). Sequenced sample: PBMCs. The sequence was collected from a man aged 35 to 55 in good health and CMV-seronegative. The DNA of the CDR3 is TGTGCCACCAGCAGCACCCGGGACACTTACCTTTATAATTCACCCCTCCACTTT. Translation gives CATSSTRDTYLYNSPLHF.